These 7 T cell receptor beta chains were sequenced from one sample in a study of human T cells and chemical hapten exposure. This sample's time point: healthy volunteer bleed at 6 weeks. Total RNA was isolated from whole blood that had not been fractionated. Each CDR3 protein gets one entry after TCRdb re-called the RACE reads with MiXCR. The table records approximately 84,000 distinct CDR3 sequences, 8.6% of them present only once. Sequencing was carried out using whole blood. These receptor sequences come from a male donor in good health. Some clones in this sample may be carry-over from other donors' samples.

In this sample, this clonotype turned up many times. This sequence joins TRBV5-1 and TRBJ2-3; unclear D gene. This CDR3 has 13 amino acids. CDR1 SGHRS and CDR2 YFSETQ come from the germline V gene. The germline V and J ends were trimmed by 2 bases and 0 bases, with 4 bases remaining between them. Here the CDR3 DNA reads TGCGCCAGCAGCTTTGGCAGCACAGATACGCAGTATTTT. Translation gives CASSFGSTDTQYF.

This clonotype has a count of ten or more. The J gene is TRBJ2-2, the V gene TRBV6-5; no clear D gene. The CDR3 extends over 17 amino acids. The germline CDR1 and CDR2 sequences are MNHEY and SVGAGI. V gave up 0 bases and J gave up 4 bases, with 15 bases separating them. In nucleotides, the CDR3 is TGTGCCAGCAGTTACTCCGAACCCGGCAGGTTCACCGGGGAGCTGTTTTTT. Its protein is CASSYSEPGRFTGELFF.

This clonotype has just a few counts. This sequence joins TRBV5-1 and TRBJ1-1, with TRBD1 matching 8 bases. In germline, CDR1 is SGHRS, CDR2 YFSETQ. The V gene end was trimmed by 4 bases and the J gene end by 5 bases; junction bases not matched to a gene: 10. This CDR3 is 15 amino acids long. This CDR3 reads CASSGWTGRGTEAFF. CDR3 DNA sequence: TGCGCCAGCAGCGGGTGGACAGGGCGGGGAACTGAAGCTTTCTTT.

The J gene is TRBJ2-7, the V gene TRBV19; the match to TRBD1 covers 8 bases. From germline, CDR1 is LNHDA and CDR2 SQIVND (reference sequence). The CDR3 totals 14 residues. Trimming took 3 bases from V and 6 from J; bases not matched to a gene: 7. The CDR3 sequence: CASSMDRDLSEQYF. Here the CDR3 DNA reads TGTGCCAGTAGTATGGACAGGGACCTTTCCGAGCAGTACTTC.

V usage is TRBV7-9 and J usage is TRBJ2-2, with 7 bases lining up with TRBD1. Losses at the gene ends were 5 bases for V and 1 base for J; bases not matched to a gene: 13. This CDR3 comprises 18 residues. CDR1 is SEHNR, CDR2 FQNEAQ, per germline (reference sequence). The CDR3 DNA reads TGTGCCAGCAGCCACGACAGGGAATCCGTTCTGAACACCGGGGAGCTGTTTTTT. Protein product: CASSHDRESVLNTGELFF.

This clonotype was seen more than once but under ten times. The chain has TRBV13 and TRBJ2-7, with 7 bases fitting TRBD2. Germline assignment: CDR1 PRHDT and CDR2 FYEKMQ (reference sequence). The CDR3 totals 14 residues. The trim removed 4 bases at V and 6 bases at J, leaving 9 bases unmatched. The CDR3 spells CASSSLGGSGEQYF. The CDR3 region has the DNA TGTGCCAGCAGCTCCCTCGGGGGGTCGGGCGAGCAGTACTTC.

The rearrangement links TRBV5-1 to TRBJ2-3; 11 nucleotides line up with TRBD2. The V gene's germline CDR1 is SGHRS and CDR2 YFSETQ. Trimming at V came to 8 bases and at J to 1 base, leaving 3 bases not matched to a gene. This CDR3 is 14 amino acids long. CDR3 sequence: CASRGLAGTDTQYF. In DNA form, the CDR3 reads TGCGCCAGTAGGGGACTAGCGGGCACAGATACGCAGTATTTT. Drawing the rest from reference TRBV5-1 and TRBJ2-3, the complete variable domain is KAGVTQTPRYLIKTRGQQVTLSCSPISGHRSVSWYQQTPGQGLQFLFEYFSETQRNKGNFPGRFSGRQFSNSRSEMNVSTLELGDSALYLCASRGLAGTDTQYFGPGTRLTVL.